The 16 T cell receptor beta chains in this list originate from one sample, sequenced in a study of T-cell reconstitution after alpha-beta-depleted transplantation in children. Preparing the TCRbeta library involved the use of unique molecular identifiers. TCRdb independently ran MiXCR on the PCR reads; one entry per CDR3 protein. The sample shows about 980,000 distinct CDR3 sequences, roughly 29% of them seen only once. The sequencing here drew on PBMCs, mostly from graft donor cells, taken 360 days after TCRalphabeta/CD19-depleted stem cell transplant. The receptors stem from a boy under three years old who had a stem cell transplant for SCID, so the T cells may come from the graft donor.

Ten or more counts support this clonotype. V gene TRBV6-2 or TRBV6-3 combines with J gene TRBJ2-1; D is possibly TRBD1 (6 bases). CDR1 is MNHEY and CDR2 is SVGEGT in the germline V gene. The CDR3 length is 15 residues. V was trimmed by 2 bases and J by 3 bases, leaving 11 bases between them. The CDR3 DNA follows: TGTGCCAGCAGTTACCTAGGGGGAAGCTACAATGAGCAGTTCTTC. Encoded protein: CASSYLGGSYNEQFF.

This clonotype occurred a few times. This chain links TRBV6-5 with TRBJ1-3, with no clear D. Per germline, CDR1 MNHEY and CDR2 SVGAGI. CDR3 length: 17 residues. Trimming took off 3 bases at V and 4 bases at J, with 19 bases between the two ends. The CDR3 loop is CASSYSVAALEGNTIYF. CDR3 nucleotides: TGTGCCAGCAGTTATAGTGTCGCTGCGCTCGAAGGAAACACCATATATTTT.

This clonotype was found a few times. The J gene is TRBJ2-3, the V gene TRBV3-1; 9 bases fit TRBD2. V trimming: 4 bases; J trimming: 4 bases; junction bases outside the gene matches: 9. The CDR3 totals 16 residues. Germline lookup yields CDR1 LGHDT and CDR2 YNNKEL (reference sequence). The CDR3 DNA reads TGTGCCAGCAGCCCCGCGGCGGGGGGGCCTCCAGATACGCAGTATTTT. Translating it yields CASSPAAGGPPDTQYF.

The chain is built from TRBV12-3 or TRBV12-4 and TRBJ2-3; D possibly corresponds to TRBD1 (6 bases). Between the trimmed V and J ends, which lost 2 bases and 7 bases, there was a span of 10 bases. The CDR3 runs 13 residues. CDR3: CASSLNRVNTQYF. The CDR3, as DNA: TGTGCCAGCAGTTTAAACAGGGTGAATACGCAGTATTTT.

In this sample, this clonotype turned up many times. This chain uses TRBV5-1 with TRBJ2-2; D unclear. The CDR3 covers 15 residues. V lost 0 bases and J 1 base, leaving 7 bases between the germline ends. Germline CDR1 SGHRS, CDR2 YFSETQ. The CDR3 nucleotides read TGCGCCAGCAGCTTGGGGGGATTGAACACCGGGGAGCTGTTTTTT. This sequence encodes CASSLGGLNTGELFF.

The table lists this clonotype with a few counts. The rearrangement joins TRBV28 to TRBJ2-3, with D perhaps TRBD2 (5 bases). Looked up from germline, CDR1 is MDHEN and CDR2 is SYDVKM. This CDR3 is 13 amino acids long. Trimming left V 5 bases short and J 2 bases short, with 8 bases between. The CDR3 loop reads CASSPGNTDTQYF. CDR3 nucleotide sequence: TGTGCCAGCAGTCCGGGGAACACAGATACGCAGTATTTT.

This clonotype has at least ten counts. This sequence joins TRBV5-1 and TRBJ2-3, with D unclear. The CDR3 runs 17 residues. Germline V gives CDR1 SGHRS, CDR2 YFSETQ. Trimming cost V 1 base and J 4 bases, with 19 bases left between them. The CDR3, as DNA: TGCGCCAGCAGCTTGAGAGGCTTTGAAAAAGGTGCAGATACGCAGTATTTT. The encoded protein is CASSLRGFEKGADTQYF.

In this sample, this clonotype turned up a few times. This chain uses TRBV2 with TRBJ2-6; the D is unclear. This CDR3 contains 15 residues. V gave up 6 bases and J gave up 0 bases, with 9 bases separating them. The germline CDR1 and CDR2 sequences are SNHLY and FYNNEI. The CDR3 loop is CASRDRSSGANVLTF. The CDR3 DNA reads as TGTGCCAGCAGAGATAGAAGCTCTGGGGCCAACGTCCTGACTTTC.

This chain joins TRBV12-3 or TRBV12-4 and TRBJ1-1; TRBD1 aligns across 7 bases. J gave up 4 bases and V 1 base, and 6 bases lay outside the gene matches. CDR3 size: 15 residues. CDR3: CASSLGLTGSTEAFF. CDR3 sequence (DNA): TGTGCCAGCAGTTTAGGACTGACAGGGAGCACTGAAGCTTTCTTT.

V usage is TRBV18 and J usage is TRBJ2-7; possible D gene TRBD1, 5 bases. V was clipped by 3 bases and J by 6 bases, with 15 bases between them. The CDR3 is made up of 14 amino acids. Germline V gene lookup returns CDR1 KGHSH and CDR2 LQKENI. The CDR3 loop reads CASSPGSARVEQYF. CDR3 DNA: TGTGCCAGCTCACCTGGATCGGCCAGGGTCGAGCAGTACTTC.

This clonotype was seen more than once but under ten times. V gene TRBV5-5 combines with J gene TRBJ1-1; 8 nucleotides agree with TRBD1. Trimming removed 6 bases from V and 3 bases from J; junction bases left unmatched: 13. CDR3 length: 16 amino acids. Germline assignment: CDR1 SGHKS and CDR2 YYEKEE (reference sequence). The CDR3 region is CASTLGQGRWDTEAFF. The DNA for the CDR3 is TGTGCCAGCACTCTAGGACAGGGAAGGTGGGACACTGAAGCTTTCTTT. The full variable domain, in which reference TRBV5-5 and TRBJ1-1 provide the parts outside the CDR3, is DAGVTQSPTHLIKTRGQQVTLRCSPISGHKSVSWYQQVLGQGPQFIFQYYEKEERGRGNFPDRFSARQFPNYSSELNVNALLLGDSALYLCASTLGQGRWDTEAFFGQGTRLTVV.

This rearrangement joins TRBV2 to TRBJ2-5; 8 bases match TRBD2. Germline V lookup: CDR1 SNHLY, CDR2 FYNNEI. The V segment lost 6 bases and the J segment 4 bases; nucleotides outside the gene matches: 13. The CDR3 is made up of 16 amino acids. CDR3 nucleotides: TGTGCCAGCAGACACCCGGGACTAGTCCTCCCAGAGACCCAGTACTTC. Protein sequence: CASRHPGLVLPETQYF.

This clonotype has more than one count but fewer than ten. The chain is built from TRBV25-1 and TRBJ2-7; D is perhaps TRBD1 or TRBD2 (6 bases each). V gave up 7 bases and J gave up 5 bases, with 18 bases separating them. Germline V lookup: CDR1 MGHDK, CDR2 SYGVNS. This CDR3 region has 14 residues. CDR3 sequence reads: CASTNSEGGHEQYF. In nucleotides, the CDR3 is TGTGCCAGCACCAATTCGGAGGGGGGCCACGAGCAGTACTTC.

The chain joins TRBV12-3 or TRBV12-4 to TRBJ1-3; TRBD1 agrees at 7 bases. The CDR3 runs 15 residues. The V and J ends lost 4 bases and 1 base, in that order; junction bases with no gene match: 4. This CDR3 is CASSSLTGSGNTIYF. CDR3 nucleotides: TGTGCCAGCAGTTCATTGACAGGGTCTGGAAACACCATATATTTT.

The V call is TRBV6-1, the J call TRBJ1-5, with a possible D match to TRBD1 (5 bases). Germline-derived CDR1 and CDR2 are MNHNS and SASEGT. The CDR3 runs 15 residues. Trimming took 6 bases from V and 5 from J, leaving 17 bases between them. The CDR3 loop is CASRRSGGIYQPQHF. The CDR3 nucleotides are TGTGCCAGCAGGCGTAGCGGGGGGATCTATCAGCCCCAGCATTTT.

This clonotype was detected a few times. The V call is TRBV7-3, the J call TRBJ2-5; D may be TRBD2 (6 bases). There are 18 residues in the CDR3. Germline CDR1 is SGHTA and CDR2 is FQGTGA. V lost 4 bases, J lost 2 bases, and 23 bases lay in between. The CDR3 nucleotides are TGTGCCAGCAGCTCCGAGGTGGGCGTTACTAGCCTTCAAGAGACCCAGTACTTC. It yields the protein CASSSEVGVTSLQETQYF.